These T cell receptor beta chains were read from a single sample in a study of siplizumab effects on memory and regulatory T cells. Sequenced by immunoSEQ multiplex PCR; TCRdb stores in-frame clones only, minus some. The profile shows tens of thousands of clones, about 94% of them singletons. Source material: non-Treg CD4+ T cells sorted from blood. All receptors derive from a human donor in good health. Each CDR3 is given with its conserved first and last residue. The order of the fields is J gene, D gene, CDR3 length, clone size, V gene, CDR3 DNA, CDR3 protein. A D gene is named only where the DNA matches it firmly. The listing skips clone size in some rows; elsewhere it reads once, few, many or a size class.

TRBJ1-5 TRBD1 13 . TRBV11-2 TGTGCCAGCAGCTCCGACAGGGAACAGCCCCAGCATTTT CASSSDREQPQHF
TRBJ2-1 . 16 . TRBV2 TGTGCCAGCAGTGATGTTGCCTTGGGGTCCTACAATGAGCAGTTCTTC CASSDVALGSYNEQFF
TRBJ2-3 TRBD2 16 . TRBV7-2 TGTGCCAGCAGCTGGCCAGCGGGGGGTGAGACAGATACGCAGTATTTT CASSWPAGGETDTQYF
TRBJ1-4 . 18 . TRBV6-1 TGTGCCAGCAGTGAACTGCCGACACGGACAAAGACTAATGAAAAACTGTTTTTT CASSELPTRTKTNEKLFF
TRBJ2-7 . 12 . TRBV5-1 TGCGCCAGCAGCTTGTGGGCCCACGAGCAGTACTTC CASSLWAHEQYF
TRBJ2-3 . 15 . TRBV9 TGTGCCAGCACGCACGGGCTAGCTGGCACAGATACGCAGTATTTT CASTHGLAGTDTQYF
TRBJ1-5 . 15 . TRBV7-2 TGTGCCAGCAGCTTATGGGCGGGGAGCAATCAGCCCCAGCATTTT CASSLWAGSNQPQHF
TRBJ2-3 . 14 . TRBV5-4 TGTGCCAGCAGGGCTACTGGGAATACAGATACGCAGTATTTT CASRATGNTDTQYF
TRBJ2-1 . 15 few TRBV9 TGTGCCAGCAGCGTAGCGGGGGGCCCCTTGGATGAGCAGTTCTTC CASSVAGGPLDEQFF
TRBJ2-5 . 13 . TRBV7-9 TGTGCCAGCAGCTCCCCCTCCCTGGAGACCCAGTACTTC CASSSPSLETQYF
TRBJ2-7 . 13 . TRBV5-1 TGCGCCAGTGGGGCGGGCCTCGCCTACGAGCAGTACTTC CASGAGLAYEQYF
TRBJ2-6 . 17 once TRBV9 TGTGCCAGCAGCGTAGAGTGGGGCGAAGCTGGGGCCAACGTCCTGACTTTC CASSVEWGEAGANVLTF
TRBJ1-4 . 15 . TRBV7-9 TGTGCCAGCAGCTTAGGGGTTTCAACTAATGAAAAACTGTTTTTT CASSLGVSTNEKLFF
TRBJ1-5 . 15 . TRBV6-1 TGTGCCAGCACTCTCTCGGGCAGCCTCAATCAGCCCCAGCATTTT CASTLSGSLNQPQHF
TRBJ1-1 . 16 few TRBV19 TGTGCCAGTAGTTCTGACGGGCCATCGGGGAACACTGAAGCTTTCTTT CASSSDGPSGNTEAFF
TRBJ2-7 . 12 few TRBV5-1 TGCGCCAGCAGCCCGGAGGGCTACGAGCAGTACTTC CASSPEGYEQYF
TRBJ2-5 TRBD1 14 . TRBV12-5 TGTGCTAGTGGCCCCGGGCAGGGGGCAGAGACCCAGTACTTC CASGPGQGAETQYF
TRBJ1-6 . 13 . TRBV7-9 TGTGCCAGCAGCTTAGAGGTCGAATCGGCCCTCCACTTT CASSLEVESALHF
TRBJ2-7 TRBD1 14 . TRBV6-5 TGTGCCAGCAGTCGGGACAGGGGAACCTACGAGCAGTACTTC CASSRDRGTYEQYF
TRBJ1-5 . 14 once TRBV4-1 TGCGCCAGCAGCCAAGAGACTGGGAATCAGCCCCAGCATTTT CASSQETGNQPQHF
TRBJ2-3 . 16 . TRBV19 TGTGCCAGCAGTATGACCCCAGGGGTGAGCACAGATACGCAGTATTTT CASSMTPGVSTDTQYF
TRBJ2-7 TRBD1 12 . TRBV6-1 TGTGCCAGCAGTGAAAGACAGGGTATGTGTTACTTC CASSERQGMCYF
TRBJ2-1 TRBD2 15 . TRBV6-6 TGTGCCAGCAGTTACACCGCGGGGGTTATGGGTGAGCAGTTCTTC CASSYTAGVMGEQFF
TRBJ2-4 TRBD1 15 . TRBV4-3 TGCGCCAGCAGCCTTGATCCAGGGGGTGAAAACATTCAGTACTTC CASSLDPGGENIQYF
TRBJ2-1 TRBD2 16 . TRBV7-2 TGTGCCACAACGGAGTCGTTAGCGGGAGGGTACAATGAGCAGTTCTTC CATTESLAGGYNEQFF
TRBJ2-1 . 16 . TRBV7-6 TGTGCCAGCAGTGAAGTGTTTCGGGAGACCTACAATGAGCAGTTCTTC CASSEVFRETYNEQFF
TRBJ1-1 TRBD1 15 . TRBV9 TGTGCCAGCAGCGTAGGTTCAGGGGGCATCACTGAAGCTTTCTTT CASSVGSGGITEAFF
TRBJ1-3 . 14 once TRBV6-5 TGTGCCAGCAGTTCCTCAGGCTCTGGAAACACCATATATTTT CASSSSGSGNTIYF
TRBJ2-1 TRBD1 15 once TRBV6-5 TGTGCCAGCAGTTACTGGGACAGGGCGAGGAATGAGCAGTTCTTC CASSYWDRARNEQFF
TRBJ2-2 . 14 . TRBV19 TGTGCCAGTAGTTCCCGGGCGAACACCGGGGAGCTGTTTTTT CASSSRANTGELFF
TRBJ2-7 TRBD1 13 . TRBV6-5 TGTGCCAGCAGGAAAGGGACAGGGTACGAGCAGTACTTC CASRKGTGYEQYF
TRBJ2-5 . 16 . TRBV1 TGCACCAGCAGCCTAGAACGACGGGGCCCGAAAGAGACCCAGTACTTC CTSSLERRGPKETQYF
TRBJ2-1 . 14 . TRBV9 TGTGCCAGCAGCGTGGGGAGCTCCTACAATGAGCAGTTCTTC CASSVGSSYNEQFF
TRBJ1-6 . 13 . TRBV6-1 TGTGCCAGCAGTGGGCCGGGGAATTCACCCCTCCACTTT CASSGPGNSPLHF
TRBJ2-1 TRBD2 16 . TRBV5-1 TGCGCCAGCAGCTTGGGATGGACTAGCCTCGACAATGAGCAGTTCTTC CASSLGWTSLDNEQFF
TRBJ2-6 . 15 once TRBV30 TGTGCCTGGAGTGTACCAGGGGCCGGGGCCAACGTCCTGACTTTC CAWSVPGAGANVLTF
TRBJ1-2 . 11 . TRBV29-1 TGCAGCGTTGGGGCAGGGCCTGGCTACACCTTC CSVGAGPGYTF
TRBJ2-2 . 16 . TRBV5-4 TGTGCCAGCAGCGCGGGACAGACGATTAACACCGGGGAGCTGTTTTTT CASSAGQTINTGELFF
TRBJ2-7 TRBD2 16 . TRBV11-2 TGTGCCAGCAGCTTAGGGTCGGGGGGGCGCATCTACGAGCAGTACTTC CASSLGSGGRIYEQYF
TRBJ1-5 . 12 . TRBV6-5 TGTGCCAGCAGTTACGAGAATCAGCCCCAGCATTTT CASSYENQPQHF
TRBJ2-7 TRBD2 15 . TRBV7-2 TGTGCCAGCAGCTTAGACGGGACTAGCTGGTACGAGCAGTACTTC CASSLDGTSWYEQYF
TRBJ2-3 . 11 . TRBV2 TGTGCCAGCAGTGGGAGAGATACGCAGTATTTT CASSGRDTQYF